This T cell receptor (beta chain) was recorded in a study of CD4+ T cells in melanoma. Overall study results and limits: A reported correlation linked neoantigen-specific CD4+ T cells to CD8+, macrophage and B cell function.

The CDR3 spans 15 residues. Trimming removed 6 bases at V and 7 bases at J, with 18 bases between. CDR1 is MNHNS, CDR2 SASEGT, per germline. Remarks on this clone: Its antigen is unknown.

Repertoires were generated with immunoSEQ multiplex PCR, while TCRdb's copy carries only in-frame clones and drops some. There are some 13,000 clones in the sample; more than 60% occur only once, and around 16% lies in the top ten. This TCR was sampled from a human donor with melanoma. This chain joins TRBV6-1 and TRBJ1-4, with D perhaps matching TRBD1 (5 bases). Sequenced: cells from a culture (not recorded whether cultured in vitro). In DNA form, the CDR3 reads TGTGCCAGCAGGACCTTCGGGGGAATTGCTGAAAAACTGTTTTTT. Its translation is CASRTFGGIAEKLFF.